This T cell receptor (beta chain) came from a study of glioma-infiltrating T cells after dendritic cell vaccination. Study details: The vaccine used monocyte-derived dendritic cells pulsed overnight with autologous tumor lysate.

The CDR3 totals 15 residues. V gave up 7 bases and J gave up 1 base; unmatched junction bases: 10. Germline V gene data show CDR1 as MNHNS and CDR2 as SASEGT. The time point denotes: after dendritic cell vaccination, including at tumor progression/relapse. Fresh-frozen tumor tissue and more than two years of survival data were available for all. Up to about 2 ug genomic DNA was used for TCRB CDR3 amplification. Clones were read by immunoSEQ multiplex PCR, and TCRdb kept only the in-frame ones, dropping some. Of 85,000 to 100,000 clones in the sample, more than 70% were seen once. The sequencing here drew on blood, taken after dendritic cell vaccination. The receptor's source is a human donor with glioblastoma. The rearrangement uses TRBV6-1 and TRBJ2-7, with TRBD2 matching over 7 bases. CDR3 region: CASNPRSGASYEQYF. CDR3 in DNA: TGTGCCAGCAACCCTAGGAGCGGGGCTTCCTACGAGCAGTACTTC.